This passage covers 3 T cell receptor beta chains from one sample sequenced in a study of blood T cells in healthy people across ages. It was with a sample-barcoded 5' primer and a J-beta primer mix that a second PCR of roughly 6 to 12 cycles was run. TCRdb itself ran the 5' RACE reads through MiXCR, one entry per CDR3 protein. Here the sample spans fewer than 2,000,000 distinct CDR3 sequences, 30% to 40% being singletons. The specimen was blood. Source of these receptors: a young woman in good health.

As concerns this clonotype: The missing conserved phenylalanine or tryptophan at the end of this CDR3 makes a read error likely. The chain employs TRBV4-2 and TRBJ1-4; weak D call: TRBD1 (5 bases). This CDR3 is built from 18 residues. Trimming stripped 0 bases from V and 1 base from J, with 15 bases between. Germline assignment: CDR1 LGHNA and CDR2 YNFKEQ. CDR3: CASSQDRAGSVTNEKLFL. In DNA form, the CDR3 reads TGTGCCAGCAGCCAAGATCGCGCAGGGAGTGTAACTAATGAAAAACTGTTTTTG.

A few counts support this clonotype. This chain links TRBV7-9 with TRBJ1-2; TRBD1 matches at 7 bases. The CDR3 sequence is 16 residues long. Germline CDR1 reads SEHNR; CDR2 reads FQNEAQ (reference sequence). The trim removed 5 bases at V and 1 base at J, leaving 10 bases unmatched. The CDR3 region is CASSVPPGQNNYGYTF. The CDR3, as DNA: TGTGCCAGCAGCGTCCCACCGGGACAGAATAACTATGGCTACACCTTC.

DNA of the CDR3: TGCAGTGCCCTGATCAAGGAGGGCCGCTCCAATGAGCAGTACTTC. Translated, it gives CSALIKEGRSNEQYF. The genes are TRBV20-1 and TRBJ2-5; weak D call: TRBD2 (6 bases). This CDR3 spans 15 amino acids. The germline gives CDR1 DFQATT, CDR2 SNEGSKA (reference sequence). Trimming pared 6 bases from V and 11 bases from J, leaving 28 bases between.